The clone carrying this T cell receptor (beta chain) was seen many times. Ophthalmopathy patients had Clinical Activity Score at least 3, NOSPECS grade at least 4, duration under 3 months. Those patients with uncontrolled infection, other autoimmune disease, pregnancy or lactation were excluded. Authors of the study amplified TCR beta CDR3 regions from RNA transcripts. The TCR CDR3 first-round RT-PCR relied on the HTBI primer set. One entry per CDR3 protein, called by TCRdb with MiXCR from the multiplex PCR reads. The table shows about 290,000 distinct CDR3 sequences, with about 17% occurring only once. The CDR3 is 14 amino acids. CDR1 is SEHNR and CDR2 is FQNEAQ in the germline V gene (reference sequence). With 1 base removed from V and 2 bases from J, the gap between germline ends came to 9 bases. This specimen belongs to a study of T cells in Graves' hyperthyroidism and ophthalmopathy. Study-wide context: The initial diagnosis was the point when peripheral blood was collected, ahead of any treatment.

The gene calls are TRBV7-9 and TRBJ2-7; D gene ambiguous. The receptor was derived from an older woman with Graves' ophthalmopathy. Material: blood. The CDR3 DNA sequence: TGTGCCAGCAGCTTAGTAATAGGTCCCTACGAGCAGTACTTC. This sequence encodes CASSLVIGPYEQYF.